The clone carrying this T cell receptor (beta chain) was found many times. The antigen is undetermined. This sample is drawn from a study of Graves' ophthalmopathy and Graves' hyperthyroidism. General study points: Blood shared most expanded thyroid clonotypes above 0.001 frequency. Ophthalmopathy progression cases were predicted by the model with 60% to 71% sensitivity and almost 75% specificity. Discriminating ophthalmopathy from stable hyperthyroidism, a 13-signature model attained a sensitivity of about 88% and a specificity of just under 84%.

There are 13 residues in the CDR3. Germline V gene sequence: CDR1 SQVTM, CDR2 ANQGSEA. V was pared by 6 bases and J by 4 bases, with 10 bases between. None of the included patients had other autoimmune diseases, uncontrolled infections, pregnancy or lactation, as these led to exclusion. CDR3 regions of TCR beta were amplified from RNA transcripts. The authors performed first-round RT-PCR with HTBI primers and then a second-round multiplex PCR. From the multiplex PCR reads, TCRdb called clonotypes with MiXCR, one entry per CDR3 protein. The repertoire includes roughly 500,000 distinct CDR3 sequences, about 15% of them detected once, and about 10% sits in the top ten.

The clonotype originates from a woman in her thirties with Graves' ophthalmopathy. Input material: blood. This sequence joins TRBV29-1 and TRBJ1-6; TRBD1 is a possible D gene (5 bases). As DNA, the CDR3 is TGCAGCGTCCTGACAGATTATAATTCACCCCTCCACTTT. Translating gives CSVLTDYNSPLHF.